This T cell receptor (beta chain) was captured in a study of blood T cell repertoires in COVID-19. Across the whole study: COVID-19 samples, acute and convalescent, were from the United States, Italy and Spain. The cDNA or gDNA used as material had been derived from T cells, B-cell-depleted T cells, or PBMCs.

V shed 5 bases and J 2 bases; nucleotides not matched to a gene: 9. The CDR3 extends over 17 amino acids. Germline loops: CDR1 KGHDR, CDR2 SFDVKD. In the authors' methods: Reference gene primers were amplified, and this amplification served to estimate nucleated cell counts. Clones were sequenced by immunoSEQ multiplex PCR, and TCRdb holds only the in-frame ones, with some missing. That table is the source of V, J and clone size, and D and trimming were worked out from the DNA. The data hold around 130,000 clones, with under 95% observed a single time. The Seattle site enrolled patients during active infection and followed them longitudinally.

The material sequenced was peripheral blood. The origin of this receptor is a man aged 55 to 70 with COVID-19, enrolled during active disease. The chain employs TRBV24-1 and TRBJ2-3; 10 nucleotides align to TRBD1. The CDR3 DNA is TGTGCCACCAGTGGGGGGGACAGGGGATCAATCACAGATACGCAGTATTTT. Protein product: CATSGGDRGSITDTQYF.